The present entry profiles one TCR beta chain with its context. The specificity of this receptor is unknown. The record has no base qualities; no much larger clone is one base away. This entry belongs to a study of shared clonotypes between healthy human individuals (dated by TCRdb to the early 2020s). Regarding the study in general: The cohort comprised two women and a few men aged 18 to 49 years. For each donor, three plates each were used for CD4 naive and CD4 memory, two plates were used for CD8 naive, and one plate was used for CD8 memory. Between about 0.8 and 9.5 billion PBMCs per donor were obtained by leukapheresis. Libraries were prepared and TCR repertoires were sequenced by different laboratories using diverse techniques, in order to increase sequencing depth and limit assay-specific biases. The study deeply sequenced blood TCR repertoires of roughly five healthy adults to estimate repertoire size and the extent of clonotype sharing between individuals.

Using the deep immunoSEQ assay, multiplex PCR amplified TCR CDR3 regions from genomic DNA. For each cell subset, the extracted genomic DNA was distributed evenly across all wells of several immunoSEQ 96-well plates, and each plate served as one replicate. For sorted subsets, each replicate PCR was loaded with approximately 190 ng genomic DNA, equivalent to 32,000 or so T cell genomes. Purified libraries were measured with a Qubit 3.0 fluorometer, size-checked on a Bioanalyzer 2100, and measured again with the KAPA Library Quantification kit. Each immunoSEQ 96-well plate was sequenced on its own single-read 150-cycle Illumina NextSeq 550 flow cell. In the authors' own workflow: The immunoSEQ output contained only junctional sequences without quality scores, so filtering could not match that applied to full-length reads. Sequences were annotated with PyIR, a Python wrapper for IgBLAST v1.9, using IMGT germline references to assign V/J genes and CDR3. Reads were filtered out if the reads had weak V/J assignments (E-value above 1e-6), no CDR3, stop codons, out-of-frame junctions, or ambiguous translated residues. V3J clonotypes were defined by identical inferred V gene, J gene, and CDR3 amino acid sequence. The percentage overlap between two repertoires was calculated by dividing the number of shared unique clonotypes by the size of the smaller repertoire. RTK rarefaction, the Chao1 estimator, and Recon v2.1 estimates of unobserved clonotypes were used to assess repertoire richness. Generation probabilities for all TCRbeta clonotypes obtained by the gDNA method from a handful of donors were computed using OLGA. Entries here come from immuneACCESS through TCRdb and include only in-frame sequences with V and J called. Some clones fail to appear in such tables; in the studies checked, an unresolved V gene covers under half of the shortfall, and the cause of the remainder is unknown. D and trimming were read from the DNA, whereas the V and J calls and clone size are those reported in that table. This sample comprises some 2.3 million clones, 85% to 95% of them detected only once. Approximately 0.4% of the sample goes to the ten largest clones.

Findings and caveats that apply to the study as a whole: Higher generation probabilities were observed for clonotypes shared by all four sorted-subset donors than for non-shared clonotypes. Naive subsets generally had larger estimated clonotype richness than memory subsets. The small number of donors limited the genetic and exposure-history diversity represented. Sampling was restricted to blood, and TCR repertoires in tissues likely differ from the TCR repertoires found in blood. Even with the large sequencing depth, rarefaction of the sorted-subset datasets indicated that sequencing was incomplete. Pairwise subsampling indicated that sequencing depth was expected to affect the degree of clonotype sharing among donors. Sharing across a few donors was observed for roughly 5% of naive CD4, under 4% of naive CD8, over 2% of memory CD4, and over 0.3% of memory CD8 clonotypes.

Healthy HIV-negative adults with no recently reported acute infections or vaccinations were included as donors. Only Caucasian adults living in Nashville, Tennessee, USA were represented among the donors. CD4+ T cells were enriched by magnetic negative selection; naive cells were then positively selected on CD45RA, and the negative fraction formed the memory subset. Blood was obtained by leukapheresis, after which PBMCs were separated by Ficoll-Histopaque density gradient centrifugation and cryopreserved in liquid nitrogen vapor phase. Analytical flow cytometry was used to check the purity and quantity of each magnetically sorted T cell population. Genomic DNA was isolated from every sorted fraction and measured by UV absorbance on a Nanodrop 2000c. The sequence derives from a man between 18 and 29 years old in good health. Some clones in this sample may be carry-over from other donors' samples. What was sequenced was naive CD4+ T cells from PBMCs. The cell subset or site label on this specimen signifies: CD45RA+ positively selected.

The CDR3 protein is CASTVLTSTDTQYF. The sequence in DNA is TGTGCCAGCACTGTACTCACTAGCACAGATACGCAGTATTTT. This sequence uses TRBV2 and TRBJ2-3, with the D gene call left open. CDR1 and CDR2, per the germline V gene, are SNHLY and FYNNEI. The CDR3 measures 14 amino acids from cysteine to phenylalanine. The sequence is cut down to CDR3 DNA, 42 bases in frame from base 1. The trim is 7 bases for V and 0 bases for J, with a gap of 11 bases between the germline ends.